What follows are 21 T cell receptor beta chains derived from one specimen sequenced in a study of T-cell reconstitution after alpha-beta-depleted transplantation in children. Unique molecular identifiers were built into the TCRbeta library. A single record per CDR3 protein comes from TCRdb applying MiXCR to the PCR reads. The sample records under 70,000 distinct CDR3 sequences, roughly 10% being singletons. Sample: PBMCs, taken before TCRalphabeta/CD19-depleted stem cell transplant. The origin of the receptors is a boy under 18 with acute myeloid leukemia, due to receive a stem cell transplant.

This clonotype was detected only a few times. The chain recombines TRBV2 with TRBJ2-3; unclear D gene. There are 11 residues in the CDR3. CDR1 is SNHLY and CDR2 is FYNNEI in the germline V gene. Trimming cost V 7 bases and J 5 bases, with 7 bases left between them. Here the CDR3 DNA reads TGTGCCAGCACGGCGGTAGATACGCAGTATTTT. Its translation is CASTAVDTQYF.

This clonotype was seen many times. The chain combines TRBV20-1 with TRBJ2-5, with 12 nucleotides matching TRBD2. J lost 5 bases, V lost 1 base, and 8 bases had no gene match. This CDR3 comprises 16 residues. Germline lookup yields CDR1 DFQATT and CDR2 SNEGSKA (reference sequence). As DNA, the CDR3 is TGCAGTGCTAGAGGTCCTCTAGCGGGAGGGCCGGAGACCCAGTACTTC. Residues: CSARGPLAGGPETQYF.

This clonotype was counted many times. The chain couples TRBV4-3 to TRBJ2-2; 9 bases match TRBD2. Germline-derived CDR1 and CDR2 are LGHNA and YSLEER. Losses at the gene ends were 2 bases for V and 4 bases for J; bases not matched to a gene: 11. CDR3 length: 18 residues. The CDR3 spells CASSQIFATSGPTGELFF. DNA for the CDR3: TGCGCCAGCAGCCAAATATTCGCGACTAGCGGTCCCACCGGGGAGCTGTTTTTT.

This clonotype has a count of ten or more. Relative to the germline gene, one junction end is altered; a read error may explain this. CDR3 amino acids: CASSLDGVAGGYSF. The DNA for the CDR3 is TGTGCCAGCAGCTTAGACGGAGTAGCGGGGGGATACTCCTTT. V usage is TRBV7-9 and J usage is TRBJ2-3, with 10 bases that match TRBD2. This CDR3 has 14 residues. The germline V gene has CDR1 SEHNR and CDR2 FQNEAQ (reference sequence).

This clonotype was detected ten times or more. This rearrangement joins TRBV5-1 to TRBJ2-4; no firm D call. CDR1 SGHRS and CDR2 YFSETQ come from the germline V gene. This CDR3 is built from 14 residues. Between the trimmed V and J ends, which lost 0 bases and 1 base, there was a span of 5 bases. The CDR3 bases are TGCGCCAGCAGCTTGGGGCAGGCCAAAAACATTCAGTACTTC. It specifies CASSLGQAKNIQYF.

This clonotype showed up many times. The chain couples TRBV11-2 to TRBJ1-1; D remains unclear. CDR1 is SGHAT and CDR2 is FQNNGV in the germline V gene. Trimming removed 6 bases from V and 1 base from J, with 3 bases in between. There are 11 residues in the CDR3. The CDR3 nucleotides are TGTGCCAGCAGTCGGAACACTGAAGCTTTCTTT. It yields the protein CASSRNTEAFF.

Note on this clonotype: This clone may be a read error of a much larger clone one base away. This chain links TRBV11-1 with TRBJ2-3; D may match TRBD1 or TRBD2 (6 bases each). The V end was cut by 6 bases, the J end by 0 bases, with 22 bases between. CDR1 is SGHAT, CDR2 FQDESV, per germline (reference sequence). The CDR3 has 18 amino acids. The chain's CDR3 is CASRHTSSGAYSTDTQYF. Here the CDR3 DNA reads TGTGCCAGCAGACATACAAGTTCGGGGGCCTATAGCACAGATACGCAGTATTTT.

This clonotype has a count of ten or more. This sequence joins TRBV5-6 and TRBJ2-1, with 7 bases fitting TRBD1. V shed 9 bases and J 0 bases; nucleotides not matched to a gene: 9. CDR3 size: 15 residues. Per germline, CDR1 SGHDT and CDR2 YYEEEE. The CDR3, as DNA: TGTGCCACTTATGTTCGGGACAGCTCCTACAATGAGCAGTTCTTC. Encoded protein: CATYVRDSSYNEQFF.

This clonotype has only a few counts. This chain connects TRBV11-2 to TRBJ2-4; possibly TRBD1 for D (5 bases). Germline V CDR1 and CDR2: SGHAT, FQNNGV. V was shortened by 8 bases and J by 1 base, with 18 bases between the two germline ends. The CDR3 is made up of 16 amino acids. The CDR3 region is CASPYPGLEAKNIQYF. The DNA of the CDR3 is TGTGCCAGCCCCTACCCAGGGTTGGAGGCCAAAAACATTCAGTACTTC.

This clonotype was found many times. This chain connects TRBV12-3 or TRBV12-4 to TRBJ2-6; a possible D gene is TRBD1 (6 bases). The CDR3 loop spans 15 amino acids. V lost 4 bases to trimming and J lost 11 bases, with 18 bases between them. CDR3 coding DNA: TGTGCCAGCAGTTCCGAGCAGTTACAGGGTTACGTCCTGACTTTC. The encoded protein is CASSSEQLQGYVLTF.

This clonotype was counted at least ten times. This chain joins TRBV12-3 or TRBV12-4 and TRBJ2-7; no firm D call. The V and J ends lost 6 bases and 1 base respectively, with 10 bases between them. There are 13 residues in the CDR3. This chain's CDR3 is CASSLSGSYEQYF. CDR3 nucleotides: TGTGCCAGCAGCTTATCAGGATCCTACGAGCAGTACTTC.

At least ten counts were recorded for this clonotype. V usage is TRBV5-5 and J usage is TRBJ1-1; D call uncertain. The CDR3 contains 13 residues. With 1 base removed from V and 1 base from J, the gap between germline ends came to 5 bases. The germline V gene has CDR1 SGHKS and CDR2 YYEKEE (reference sequence). CDR3 sequence: CASSLFGNTEAFF. CDR3 nucleotides: TGTGCCAGCAGCTTGTTCGGGAACACTGAAGCTTTCTTT.

The chain has TRBV6-6 and TRBJ1-4; the D is unclear. The CDR3 is 11 amino acids. The germline V gene has CDR1 MNHNY and CDR2 SVGAGI (reference sequence). V was pared by 5 bases and J by 13 bases, with 11 bases between. In DNA, the CDR3 is TGTGCCAGCAGTCGAGATGGTGGACTGTTTTTT. Amino acids: CASSRDGGLFF.

Points on this clonotype: A clone one base away is much larger, so this may be a read error. Here the CDR3 reads CSATATSGTSYEQYF. The CDR3 DNA follows: TGCAGTGCTACCGCGACTAGCGGGACATCCTACGAGCAGTACTTC. The chain couples TRBV20-1 to TRBJ2-7; 11 nucleotides align to TRBD2. V shed 4 bases, J shed 1 base, and the junction held 6 bases outside the gene matches. This CDR3 is 15 amino acids long. In germline, CDR1 is DFQATT, CDR2 SNEGSKA (reference sequence).

This clonotype was picked up a small number of times. The genes are TRBV18 and TRBJ2-5, with 14 bases aligning to TRBD2. Germline V gives CDR1 KGHSH, CDR2 LQKENI. V lost 6 bases, J lost 1 base, and 13 bases stayed unmatched. CDR3 size: 19 residues. As DNA, the CDR3 is TGTGCCAGCTCTCCCGGACTAGCGGGGGGCCGTGGTATCCAAGAGACCCAGTACTTC. It is translated as CASSPGLAGGRGIQETQYF. Together with reference TRBV18 and TRBJ2-5, the CDR3 gives the full variable domain: NAGVMQNPRHLVRRRGQEARLRCSPMKGHSHVYWYRQLPEEGLKFMVYLQKENIIDESGMPKERFSAEFPKEGPSILRIQQVVRGDSAAYFCASSPGLAGGRGIQETQYFGPGTRLLVL.

This clonotype was observed at least ten times. This chain connects TRBV5-6 to TRBJ2-7, with D tentatively TRBD2 (6 bases). The ends were cut back, 2 bases at V and 3 bases at J, with 12 bases in the middle. The CDR3 is 14 residues long. In germline, CDR1 is SGHDT, CDR2 YYEEEE. The CDR3 spells CASSLGGASYEQYF. The CDR3, as DNA: TGTGCCAGCAGCTTAGGAGGGGCGAGCTACGAGCAGTACTTC.

Ten or more counts support this clonotype. The genes are TRBV3-1 and TRBJ2-2; D may be TRBD2 (6 bases). CDR1 LGHDT and CDR2 YNNKEL come from the germline V gene (reference sequence). This CDR3 is built from 16 residues. Trimming removed 4 bases from V and 1 base from J, with 13 bases in between. As DNA, the CDR3 is TGTGCCAGCAGCCCGCCCGGGACTTTGAACACCGGGGAGCTGTTTTTT. It translates to CASSPPGTLNTGELFF.

A few counts support this clonotype. This chain joins TRBV7-2 and TRBJ2-7; D gene ambiguous. Per germline, CDR1 SGHTA and CDR2 FQGNSA. Deletions cut 2 bases from V and 2 bases from J, with 4 bases between. CDR3 length equals 12 residues. The CDR3, as DNA: TGTGCCAGCAGCTTATTCGCCTACGAGCAGTACTTC. Amino acids: CASSLFAYEQYF.

This clonotype was counted ten times or more. The rearrangement joins TRBV3-1 to TRBJ1-1; D is perhaps TRBD1 (5 bases). This CDR3 region has 13 residues. Germline CDR1 is LGHDT and CDR2 is YNNKEL (reference sequence). Trimming pared 4 bases from V and 0 bases from J, leaving 6 bases between. The CDR3 DNA follows: TGTGCCAGCAGCCGGACAATGAACACTGAAGCTTTCTTT. This codes for CASSRTMNTEAFF.

This clonotype has a count of ten or more. This chain uses TRBV12-3 or TRBV12-4 with TRBJ2-1, with TRBD1 matching over 7 bases. There are 17 residues in the CDR3. V was pared by 5 bases and J by 4 bases, with 14 bases of the junction left unmatched. The CDR3 DNA reads as TGTGCCAGCAGTCGCGAAACCGGGACAGAGTCTTACAATGAGCAGTTCTTC. Its translation is CASSRETGTESYNEQFF.

Many counts were recorded for this clonotype. This sequence joins TRBV12-3 or TRBV12-4 and TRBJ1-1, with D uncertain. This CDR3 has 11 amino acids. Trimming took 3 bases from V and 3 from J, leaving 2 bases between them. The DNA of the CDR3 is TGTGCCAGCAGTTTGCACACTGAAGCTTTCTTT. This codes for CASSLHTEAFF.